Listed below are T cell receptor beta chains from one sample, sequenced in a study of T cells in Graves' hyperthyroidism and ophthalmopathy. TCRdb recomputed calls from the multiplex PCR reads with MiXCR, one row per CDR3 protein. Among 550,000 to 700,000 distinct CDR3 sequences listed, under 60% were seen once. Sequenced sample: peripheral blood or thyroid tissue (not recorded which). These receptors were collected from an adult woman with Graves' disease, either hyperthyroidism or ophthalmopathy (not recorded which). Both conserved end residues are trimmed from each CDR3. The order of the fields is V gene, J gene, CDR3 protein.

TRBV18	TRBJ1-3	ASSPGQGVSGNTIY
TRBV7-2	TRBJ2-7	ASSLGSLEQY
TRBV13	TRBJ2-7	ASSFEGEREQY
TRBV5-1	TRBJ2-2	ASSLEGPNTGELF
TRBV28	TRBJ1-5	ASSWGTSNQPQH
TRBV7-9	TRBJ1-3	ASSLSARLHLSGNTIY
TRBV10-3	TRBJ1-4	AIRAGSNEKLF
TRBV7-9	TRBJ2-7	ASSLGLASGYEQY
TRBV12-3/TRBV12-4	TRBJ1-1	ASTLGRCTEAF
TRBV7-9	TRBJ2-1	ASSHIRGPYNEQF
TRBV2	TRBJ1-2	ASRDRVNYGYT
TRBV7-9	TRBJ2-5	ASRYLRGSQETQY
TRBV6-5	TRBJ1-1	ASTPGDRVRTEAF
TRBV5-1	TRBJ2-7	ASSLWGLEQY
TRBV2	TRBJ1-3	ASSRRRESGNTIY
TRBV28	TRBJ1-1	ASKGRNTEAF
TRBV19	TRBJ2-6	ASGGHVSGANVLT
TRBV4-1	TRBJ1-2	ASSQGRDIRGGYT
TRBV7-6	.	ASSLGARRAAEQF
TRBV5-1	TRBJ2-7	ASSLGPPSYEQY
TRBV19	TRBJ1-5	ASSATGGGQPQH